This T cell receptor (beta chain) appears in the sequencing data of a study of CD8+ T cells in alopecia areata. Treatment meaning: oral pan-JAK inhibitor, 5-10 mg twice daily. Germline-derived CDR1 and CDR2 are SGHRS and YFSETQ. CDR3 length: 16 residues. Trimming shortened V by 0 bases and J by 1 base, and 10 bases separated the two germline ends. cDNA serving as the sequencing template came from extracted, reverse transcribed RNA. Measured with immunoSEQ multiplex PCR; TCRdb has only the in-frame clones, and not every one. The table has some 190,000 clones, under 80% seen once. The sample here was CD4+ T cells sorted from blood, taken at roughly week 49, from a patient treated with tofacitinib. This TCR was sampled from a human donor with alopecia areata. The rearrangement uses TRBV5-1 and TRBJ2-2; possible D gene TRBD1, 6 bases. The CDR3 loop is CASSLETGKNTGELFF. CDR3 nucleotide sequence: TGCGCCAGCAGCTTGGAAACAGGGAAGAACACCGGGGAGCTGTTTTTT.